Listed below are T cell receptor beta chains from one sample, sequenced in a study of CD8+ T cells in alopecia areata. Assay: immunoSEQ multiplex PCR; the TCRdb copy retains only in-frame clones and omits some. The sample shows over 150,000 clones, approximately 60% of them seen only once. This sample comprised CD4+ T cells sorted from blood, obtained at week 4, from a patient treated with tofacitinib. The receptors were gathered from a human donor with alopecia areata. Each CDR3 is given with its conserved first and last residue. Each record gives: clone size, J gene, V gene, D gene, CDR3 protein, CDR3 DNA. D genes are given only for firm matches. For some rows the clone size is stated as once, few or many, or as a class when expanded; others skip it.

clone size: few
J gene: TRBJ1-5
V gene: TRBV4-2
D gene: .
CDR3 protein: CASSQAHLDQPQHF
CDR3 DNA: TGTGCCAGCAGCCAAGCCCACCTTGATCAGCCCCAGCATTTT

clone size: few
J gene: TRBJ2-1
V gene: TRBV29-1
D gene: .
CDR3 protein: CSVTVLQNRYNEQFF
CDR3 DNA: TGCAGCGTGACGGTTCTCCAGAATCGCTACAATGAGCAGTTCTTC

clone size: .
J gene: TRBJ2-5
V gene: TRBV9
D gene: TRBD2
CDR3 protein: CASSASGNQETQYF
CDR3 DNA: TGTGCCAGCAGCGCTAGCGGGAATCAAGAGACCCAGTACTTC

clone size: .
J gene: TRBJ2-1
V gene: TRBV30
D gene: TRBD2
CDR3 protein: CAWRGLANEQFF
CDR3 DNA: TGTGCCTGGCGGGGACTAGCCAATGAGCAGTTCTTC

clone size: .
J gene: TRBJ1-1
V gene: TRBV11-2
D gene: .
CDR3 protein: CASSLGGNTEAFF
CDR3 DNA: TGTGCCAGCAGCTTGGGGGGGAACACTGAAGCTTTCTTT

clone size: .
J gene: TRBJ2-5
V gene: TRBV19
D gene: .
CDR3 protein: CASRNVAQGETQYF
CDR3 DNA: TGTGCCAGTCGGAATGTGGCCCAGGGGGAGACCCAGTACTTC

clone size: .
J gene: TRBJ2-7
V gene: TRBV6-5
D gene: TRBD2
CDR3 protein: CASSEREGPREQYF
CDR3 DNA: TGTGCCAGCAGTGAACGGGAGGGGCCTAGGGAGCAGTACTTC

clone size: .
J gene: TRBJ2-1
V gene: TRBV7-9
D gene: .
CDR3 protein: CASSFQGLPNNEQFF
CDR3 DNA: TGTGCCAGCAGCTTTCAGGGGCTGCCGAACAATGAGCAGTTCTTC

clone size: .
J gene: TRBJ1-5
V gene: TRBV6-5
D gene: TRBD1
CDR3 protein: CASRTGPNQPQHF
CDR3 DNA: TGTGCCAGCCGGACAGGGCCGAATCAGCCCCAGCATTTT

clone size: .
J gene: TRBJ2-3
V gene: TRBV29-1
D gene: TRBD2
CDR3 protein: CSVGREGNTQYF
CDR3 DNA: TGCAGCGTTGGTCGGGAGGGGAATACGCAGTATTTT

clone size: .
J gene: TRBJ1-1
V gene: TRBV10-2
D gene: TRBD1
CDR3 protein: CASQDREGTEAFF
CDR3 DNA: TGCGCCAGCCAGGACAGGGAGGGCACTGAAGCTTTCTTT

clone size: few
J gene: TRBJ2-1
V gene: TRBV4-3
D gene: TRBD2
CDR3 protein: CASATVSGRTDEQFF
CDR3 DNA: TGCGCCAGCGCCACGGTCAGCGGGAGGACCGATGAGCAGTTCTTC

clone size: .
J gene: TRBJ2-1
V gene: TRBV30
D gene: .
CDR3 protein: CAWSVGYNEQFF
CDR3 DNA: TGTGCCTGGAGTGTAGGGTACAATGAGCAGTTCTTC

clone size: .
J gene: TRBJ2-2
V gene: TRBV7-9
D gene: .
CDR3 protein: CASSFRRRNTGELFF
CDR3 DNA: TGTGCCAGCAGCTTTAGGCGGAGGAACACCGGGGAGCTGTTTTTT

clone size: .
J gene: TRBJ2-3
V gene: TRBV20-1
D gene: .
CDR3 protein: CSARLADTQYF
CDR3 DNA: TGCAGTGCTAGATTGGCAGATACGCAGTATTTT

clone size: .
J gene: TRBJ2-7
V gene: TRBV10-3
D gene: .
CDR3 protein: CAISEFDGPYEQYF
CDR3 DNA: TGTGCCATCAGTGAATTCGACGGCCCCTACGAGCAGTACTTC

clone size: .
J gene: TRBJ2-1
V gene: TRBV5-1
D gene: TRBD1
CDR3 protein: CASSSTGTGWRNEQFF
CDR3 DNA: TGCGCCAGCAGCTCCACCGGGACAGGGTGGAGGAATGAGCAGTTCTTC

clone size: .
J gene: TRBJ2-3
V gene: TRBV11-2
D gene: .
CDR3 protein: CASSFGFTDTQYF
CDR3 DNA: TGTGCCAGCAGCTTCGGTTTTACAGATACGCAGTATTTT